This T cell receptor beta chain was obtained from a study of blood T cell repertoires in COVID-19 (dated by TCRdb to 2018 to 2021). Some background on the complete study: Samples from collaborators originated in the United States, Italy and Spain and spanned both the acute and convalescent phases of COVID-19. HLA class I and class II types, where available, came from metadata supplied by the sample provider rather than from assay-based typing. The dataset comprised deeply sampled blood TCRbeta repertoires from subjects exposed to, actively infected with, or recovered from COVID-19. The repertoires were made available in a free public database intended to serve as a resource for research on the immune response to SARS-CoV-2. Samples were obtained from the ongoing ImmuneRACE study (first 160 participants) and from over a thousand subjects provided by 6 global collaborators. Sample metadata almost always included a de-identified subject ID, COVID-19 status, age in years and sex. The prospective study material was composed of cDNA or gDNA derived from T cells, B-cell-depleted T cells, or PBMCs.

Note on this clone: This receptor's antigen is unknown. Per-base quality was not reported, and no clone a single base away is much larger than it.

The CDR3 sequence holds 14 residues, the cysteine and phenylalanine included. Only the CDR3 portion is preserved as DNA: 42 bases, with reading frame beginning at the first base. Taken from the germline V gene (reference sequence), the CDR1 and CDR2 loops are LNHDA and SQIVND. V drops 10 bases and J drops 6 bases, leaving 21 bases in between. TCRbeta CDR3 regions were amplified from genomic DNA using the immunoSEQ Assay, a bias-controlled multiplex PCR. Regarding the original processing steps: Within the assay, amplification of reference gene primers was used to estimate how many nucleated cells each sample contained. Sequence reads were collapsed and filtered to measure the absolute abundance of every unique TCRbeta CDR3 rearrangement. For each sample, productive Simpson clonality was calculated as the square root of Simpson's diversity index over productive rearrangements. TCRdb's version of the immuneACCESS table is confined to in-frame rearrangements and falls short of the full clone set. An unresolved V gene accounts for under half of the shortfall where checked; the remainder is of unknown origin. D and trimming were read from the DNA, whereas the V and J calls and clone size are those reported in that table. The sample table lists about 180,000 clones, more than 75% of them with a count of one. 7.5% to 10% of the sample belongs to the ten largest clones.

Participants in the prospective study were enrolled through a virtual design, were aged about 18 to 90 years, and lived in 24 United States geographic areas. In the prospective study, participants were assigned to cohorts based on the clinical history participants reported in a screening survey and a study questionnaire. ImmuneRACE Cohort 3 recovered participants were defined by two consecutive negative NP/OP PCR tests, healthcare professional clearance, or symptom resolution. In the prospective study, mobile phlebotomists collected whole blood, serum and a nasopharyngeal or oropharyngeal swab from each participant. Prospective study participants could optionally give additional blood draws and questionnaires over a roughly 2-month period. Before DNA extraction, blood samples from the prospective study were shipped at room temperature or frozen. Results the study describes overall, beyond this receptor: How much clinical and demographic metadata was included differed by source and by participant, and the metadata was provided uncurated.

The specimen was PBMCs or T cells enriched from blood (not recorded which). The chain is assembled from TRBV19 and TRBJ1-2; tentative D gene TRBD1, with 6 bases matching. The sequence came from a woman aged 25 to 45 who had recovered from COVID-19. Here is the DNA: TGTGCCACTCTACCTTACCCACAGGGCGATGGCTACACCTTC. Its translation reads: CATLPYPQGDGYTF.